Following are 2 T cell receptor beta chains from one sample sequenced in a study of glioma-infiltrating T cells after dendritic cell vaccination. Profiling relied on immunoSEQ multiplex PCR, and the TCRdb table lists in-frame clones only, not all of them. The data show about 92,000 clones, approximately 90% seen once. The sample consisted of blood, taken before dendritic cell vaccination. Receptors originate from a human donor with glioblastoma.

This chain uses TRBV9 with TRBJ2-7; D remains unclear. The V end was cut by 0 bases, the J end by 8 bases, with 9 bases between. Looked up from germline, CDR1 is SGDLS and CDR2 is YYNGEE. The CDR3 is 12 residues long. For the CDR3, the DNA is TGTGCCAGCAGCGTAGATGGCTCGAAGCAGTACTTC. Translation: CASSVDGSKQYF.

The gene calls are TRBV7-9 and TRBJ1-2, with 9 bases aligning to TRBD1. After removal of 0 bases from V and 4 bases from J, the junction contained 3 bases not matched to a gene. Germline V CDR1 and CDR2: SEHNR, FQNEAQ (reference sequence). The length of the CDR3 is 15 residues. The CDR3 reads CASSLAGQGIYGYTF. The CDR3 DNA reads TGTGCCAGCAGCTTAGCGGGACAGGGAATCTATGGCTACACCTTC. The variable domain in full, completed from reference TRBV7-9 and TRBJ1-2, reads DTGVSQNPRHKITKRGQNVTFRCDPISEHNRLYWYRQTLGQGPEFLTYFQNEAQLEKSRLLSDRFSAERPKGSFSTLEIQRTEQGDSAMYLCASSLAGQGIYGYTFGSGTRLTVV.